Each of the 17 T cell receptor beta chains below was sequenced from the same sample in a study of human T cells and chemical hapten exposure. TCRdb processed the RACE reads anew with MiXCR; each CDR3 protein has one entry. Among about 140,000 distinct CDR3 sequences listed, around 11% were seen once. Time point: patch test 2, 6 weeks after DPC sensitization. Treatment defined: therapeutic diphenylcyclopropenone sensitization with weekly scalp DPC. The sequencing here drew on whole blood, taken in connection with sensitization to the hapten diphenylcyclopropenone (DPC). These TCRs come from a woman aged 45-65 years with alopecia areata. Some clones in this sample may be carry-over from other donors' samples.

The chain employs TRBV6-5 and TRBJ2-5, with D tentatively TRBD2 (5 bases). The germline CDR1 and CDR2 sequences are MNHEY and SVGAGI. Trimming removed 6 bases at V and 2 bases at J, with 13 bases between. The CDR3 sequence is 14 residues long. The CDR3 sequence is CASRRAYGQETQYF. The DNA of the CDR3 is TGTGCCAGCAGGAGGGCGTATGGGCAAGAGACCCAGTACTTC.

In its sample, this clonotype was seen a few times. J is TRBJ2-2 and V is TRBV19, with TRBD2 matching 8 bases. Germline V lookup: CDR1 LNHDA, CDR2 SQIVND (reference sequence). The CDR3 spans 15 residues. The V segment lost 6 bases and the J segment 1 base; nucleotides outside the gene matches: 4. The CDR3 DNA follows: TGTGCCAGTAGCCAGCGGGAGCGGAACACCGGGGAGCTGTTTTTT. Residues: CASSQRERNTGELFF.

J is TRBJ1-3 and V is TRBV5-5; D is ambiguous. The V gene's germline CDR1 is SGHKS and CDR2 YYEKEE (reference sequence). The V and J ends lost 3 bases and 0 bases respectively, with 7 bases between them. The CDR3 covers 14 residues. The CDR3 bases are TGTGCCAGCAGCTGGACGAGCTCTGGAAACACCATATATTTT. It yields the protein CASSWTSSGNTIYF.

This clonotype was counted between two and nine times. This chain connects TRBV20-1 to TRBJ2-2; D ambiguous. From germline, CDR1 is DFQATT and CDR2 SNEGSKA (reference sequence). The CDR3 is 12 amino acids. V was clipped by 1 base and J by 6 bases, with 6 bases between them. This CDR3 reads CSARGGPGELFF. The CDR3 DNA reads as TGCAGTGCTAGAGGGGGTCCCGGGGAGCTGTTTTTT.

This clonotype was found a few times. The chain carries TRBV29-1 and TRBJ2-7; 7 bases align to TRBD1. V lost 3 bases, J lost 5 bases, and 7 bases stayed unmatched. The germline gives CDR1 SQVTM, CDR2 ANQGSEA. CDR3 size: 13 residues. The CDR3 reads CSVDAGTEDEQYF. CDR3 nucleotide sequence: TGCAGCGTTGATGCCGGGACAGAGGACGAGCAGTACTTC.

This clonotype was seen at least ten times. The rearrangement links TRBV29-1 to TRBJ2-2; no reliable D call. The V and J ends lost 5 bases and 3 bases respectively, with 4 bases between them. The CDR3 spans 11 residues. Germline V CDR1 and CDR2: SQVTM, ANQGSEA. As DNA, the CDR3 is TGCAGCGTTCACTACACCGGGGAGCTGTTTTTT. Its protein product is CSVHYTGELFF.

This clonotype was observed at least ten times. V is TRBV5-4 and J is TRBJ2-5; 7 bases fit TRBD1. V trimming: 3 bases; J trimming: 4 bases; junction bases outside the gene matches: 12. The CDR3 totals 16 residues. Per the germline V gene, CDR1 is SGHNT and CDR2 is YYREEE (reference sequence). The CDR3 loop is CASSYRTGGMGETQYF. CDR3 coding DNA: TGTGCCAGCAGCTATCGGACAGGTGGGATGGGAGAGACCCAGTACTTC.

This clonotype was recorded at least ten times. V usage is TRBV7-9 and J usage is TRBJ1-5; no firm D call. V dropped 5 bases and J dropped 7 bases, with 18 bases sitting between them. The CDR3 sequence is 15 residues long. Germline V gene data show CDR1 as SEHNR and CDR2 as FQNEAQ (reference sequence). CDR3 residues: CASSEAGRSEQPQHF. In DNA, the CDR3 is TGTGCCAGCAGCGAGGCGGGCAGGTCGGAACAGCCCCAGCATTTT. Together with reference TRBV7-9 and TRBJ1-5, the CDR3 gives the full variable domain: DTGVSQNPRHKITKRGQNVTFRCDPISEHNRLYWYRQTLGQGPEFLTYFQNEAQLEKSRLLSDRFSAERPKGSFSTLEIQRTEQGDSAMYLCASSEAGRSEQPQHFGDGTRLSIL.

This clonotype was observed many times. V is TRBV6-1 and J is TRBJ1-2, with TRBD1 matching over 9 bases. This CDR3 is built from 13 residues. J gave up 8 bases and V 4 bases, and 5 bases lay outside the gene matches. From germline, CDR1 is MNHNS and CDR2 SASEGT. CDR3 nucleotides: TGTGCCAGCAGTGTACAGGGGGCGCGGGGCTACACCTTC. It translates to CASSVQGARGYTF.

The chain uses TRBV7-2 and TRBJ2-3; D is unclear. This CDR3 is built from 14 residues. CDR1 SGHTA and CDR2 FQGNSA come from the germline V gene. The ends were cut back, 5 bases at V and 7 bases at J, with 16 bases in the middle. The CDR3 region is CASSLSREENTQYF. The CDR3 DNA sequence: TGTGCCAGCAGCCTGAGCCGTGAAGAAAATACGCAGTATTTT.

The chain carries TRBV7-9 and TRBJ1-5, with D perhaps TRBD1 (6 bases). The CDR3 covers 12 residues. The germline V gene has CDR1 SEHNR and CDR2 FQNEAQ (reference sequence). Trimming cost V 5 bases and J 7 bases, with 9 bases left between them. The CDR3 region is CASSPGVQPQHF. CDR3 nucleotide sequence: TGTGCCAGCAGCCCAGGGGTCCAGCCCCAGCATTTT.

This clonotype was observed a few times. The V gene is TRBV14, the J gene TRBJ2-2, with D hard to call. V was trimmed by 3 bases and J by 6 bases, leaving 11 bases between them. CDR1 and CDR2 from the germline V gene are SGHDN and FVKESK. The CDR3 runs to 14 residues. CDR3 amino acids: CASSHRRGAGELFF. CDR3 sequence (DNA): TGTGCCAGCAGCCATCGGCGTGGGGCCGGGGAGCTGTTTTTT. Filled out from reference TRBV14 and TRBJ2-2, the complete variable domain reads EAGVTQFPSHSVIEKGQTVTLRCDPISGHDNLYWYRRVMGKEIKFLLHFVKESKQDESGMPNNRFLAERTGGTYSTLKVQPAELEDSGVYFCASSHRRGAGELFFGEGSRLTVL.

This clonotype showed up just a few times. V usage is TRBV20-1 and J usage is TRBJ2-7; unclear D gene. The V and J ends lost 6 bases and 1 base respectively, with 13 bases between them. The CDR3 spans 13 residues. In germline, CDR1 is DFQATT, CDR2 SNEGSKA (reference sequence). The CDR3, as DNA: TGCAGTGCGGCTCTTGGGGTATCCTACGAGCAGTACTTC. It is translated as CSAALGVSYEQYF.

A single count supports this clonotype. The chain joins TRBV4-3 to TRBJ2-3, with TRBD1 matching 10 bases. Looked up from germline, CDR1 is LGHNA and CDR2 is YSLEER. V lost 1 base to trimming and J lost 1 base; unmatched junction nucleotides: 8. This CDR3 spans 18 amino acids. CDR3 residues: CASSQAVTGTGGTDTQYF. CDR3 DNA: TGCGCCAGCAGCCAAGCCGTTACCGGGACAGGGGGCACAGATACGCAGTATTTT.

The chain links TRBV6-2 or TRBV6-3 to TRBJ2-1, with 12 bases identical to TRBD2. The junction had 5 bases not matched to a gene; V was cut back by 6 bases and J by 8 bases. The CDR3 extends over 14 amino acids. Germline V lookup: CDR1 MNHEY, CDR2 SVGEGT. CDR3 nucleotides: TGTGCCAGCAGGGATACTAGCGGGAGGTATGAGCAGTTCTTC. The encoded protein is CASRDTSGRYEQFF.

This clonotype was detected a few times. The chain employs TRBV28 and TRBJ1-5; the D gene is possibly TRBD1 (5 bases). There are 15 residues in the CDR3. The V gene lost 5 bases and the J gene lost 3 bases, with 14 bases spanning the gap. CDR1 is MDHEN and CDR2 is SYDVKM in the germline V gene. Written as DNA, the CDR3 is TGTGCCAGCAGTATCTGGGGGGGGGACAATCAGCCCCAGCATTTT. This translates into CASSIWGGDNQPQHF. Variable domain in full (rest from reference TRBV28 and TRBJ1-5): DVKVTQSSRYLVKRTGEKVFLECVQDMDHENMFWYRQDPGLGLRLIYFSYDVKMKEKGDIPEGYSVSREKKERFSLILESASTNQTSMYLCASSIWGGDNQPQHFGDGTRLSIL.

This clonotype has only a few counts. The chain is built from TRBV4-2 and TRBJ2-7; TRBD1 or TRBD2 may be the D gene (5 bases each). Germline assignment: CDR1 LGHNA and CDR2 YNFKEQ. V was clipped by 3 bases and J by 0 bases, with 15 bases between them. The CDR3 covers 16 residues. CDR3 sequence reads: CASSQGRGTNSYEQYF. The CDR3 DNA follows: TGTGCCAGCAGCCAGGGGCGAGGGACCAACTCCTACGAGCAGTACTTC.